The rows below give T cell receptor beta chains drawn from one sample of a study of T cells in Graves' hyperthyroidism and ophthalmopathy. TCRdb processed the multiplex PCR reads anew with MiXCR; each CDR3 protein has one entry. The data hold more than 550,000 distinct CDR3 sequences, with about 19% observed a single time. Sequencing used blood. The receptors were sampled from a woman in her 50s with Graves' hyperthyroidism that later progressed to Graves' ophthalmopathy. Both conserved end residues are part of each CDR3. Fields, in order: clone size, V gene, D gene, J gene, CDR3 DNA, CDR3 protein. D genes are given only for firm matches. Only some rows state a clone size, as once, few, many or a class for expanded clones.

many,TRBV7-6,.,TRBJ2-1,TGTGCCAGCAGCCCTCGGGGGCCGAGCTCCTACAATGAGCAGTTCTTC,CASSPRGPSSYNEQFF
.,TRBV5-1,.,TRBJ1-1,TGCGCCAGCACCCCCTTAGTTATGAACACTGAAGCTTTCTTT,CASTPLVMNTEAFF
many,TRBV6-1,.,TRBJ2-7,TGTGCCAGCAGTGAAGAGTGGACTTTCCGTCTCGAGCAGTACTTC,CASSEEWTFRLEQYF
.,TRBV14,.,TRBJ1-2,TGTGCCAGCAGCCAAGGAAGCGGCGGGGACTATGGCTACACCTTC,CASSQGSGGDYGYTF
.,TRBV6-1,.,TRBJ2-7,TGTGCCAGCAGTGAAATCCGGGACTCCTACGAGCAGTACTTC,CASSEIRDSYEQYF
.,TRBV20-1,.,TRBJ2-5,TGCAGTGGAAGAACGGCTGTGGAGACCCAGTACTTC,CSGRTAVETQYF
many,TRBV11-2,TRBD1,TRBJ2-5,TGTGCCAGCAGCTCCCGGGACAGGGAAGGGGAGACCCAGTACTTC,CASSSRDREGETQYF
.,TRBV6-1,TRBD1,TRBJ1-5,TGTGCCAGCAGTCCCCGGGACAGGGCATATAGCAATCAGCCCCAGCATTTT,CASSPRDRAYSNQPQHF
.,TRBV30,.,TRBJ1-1,TGTGCCTGGAGGGGGGCTTTGGACACTGAAGCTTTCTTT,CAWRGALDTEAFF
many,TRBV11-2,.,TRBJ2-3,TGTGCCAGCAGCCCCCGGGTGGATACGCAGTATTTT,CASSPRVDTQYF
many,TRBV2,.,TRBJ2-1,TGTGCCAGCAGTGACCGGGACTTCTCCTATGAGCAGTTCTTC,CASSDRDFSYEQFF
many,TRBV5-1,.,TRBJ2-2,TGCGCCAGCAGCTTGAGATCAGGACAAACGAACACCGGGGAGCTGTTTTTT,CASSLRSGQTNTGELFF
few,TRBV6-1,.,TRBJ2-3,TGTGCCAGCAGGGCAGGCCGGGACACAGATACGCAGTATTTT,CASRAGRDTDTQYF
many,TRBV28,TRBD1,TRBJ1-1,TGTGCCAGCAGTTCCACCGGGACAGGGTTGGGCACTGAAGCTTTCTTT,CASSSTGTGLGTEAFF
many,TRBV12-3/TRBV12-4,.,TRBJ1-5,TGTGCCAGCAGTCGTGGGACAAGTCCTAGCAATCAGCCCCAGCATTTT,CASSRGTSPSNQPQHF
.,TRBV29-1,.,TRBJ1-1,TGCAGCGTTGAATTTGGCGGGGGGAAGGGGACTGAAGCTTTCTTT,CSVEFGGGKGTEAFF
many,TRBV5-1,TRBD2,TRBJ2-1,TGCGCCAGCAGCTTGAGGGTGGCTAGCGGGGCCTACTCGAACAATGAGCAGTTCTTC,CASSLRVASGAYSNNEQFF
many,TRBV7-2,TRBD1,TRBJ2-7,TGTGCCAGCAGCCTAAATGGACAGGGCGGCGAGCAGTACTTC,CASSLNGQGGEQYF
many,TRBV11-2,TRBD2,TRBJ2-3,TGTGCCAGCAGCTTCAGAAAACTGACTAGCTTCACAGATACGCAGTATTTT,CASSFRKLTSFTDTQYF
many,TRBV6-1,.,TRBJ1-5,TGTGCCAGCAGTCCAGACAGCCGTAGCAATCAGCCCCAGCATTTT,CASSPDSRSNQPQHF
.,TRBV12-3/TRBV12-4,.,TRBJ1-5,TGTGCCAGCACCTTCGGGAGTGGTCAGCCCCAGCATTTT,CASTFGSGQPQHF
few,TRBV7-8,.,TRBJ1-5,TGTGCCAGCAGCAGTGTTGACATTGGTATGGGCTTTGTCAATCAGCCCCAGCATTTT,CASSSVDIGMGFVNQPQHF
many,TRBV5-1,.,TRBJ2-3,TGCGCCAGCAGCTTGGCCCCGGGCGGCACAGATACGCAGTATTTT,CASSLAPGGTDTQYF
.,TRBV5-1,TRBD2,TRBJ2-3,TGCGCCAGCAGCTTGTCTAGCGGGGACTCGGATACGCAGTATTTT,CASSLSSGDSDTQYF
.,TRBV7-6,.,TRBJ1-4,TGTGCCAGCAGCCGGGACAATGGGGATGAAAAACTGTTTTTT,CASSRDNGDEKLFF
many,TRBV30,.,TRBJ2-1,TGTGCCTACGGAGGGGGACCCTACAATGAGCAGTTCTTC,CAYGGGPYNEQFF
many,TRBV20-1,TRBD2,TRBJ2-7,TGCAGTGCTACTTCGAGCGGGGGGGCGAGCTCCTACGAGCAGTACTTC,CSATSSGGASSYEQYF
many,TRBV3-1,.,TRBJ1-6,TGTGCCAGCAGCCCTGAGTCGGGGTATAATTCACCCCTCCACTTT,CASSPESGYNSPLHF
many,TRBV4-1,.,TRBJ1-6,TGTGCCAGCAGTCAAAGCTCCTATAATTCACCCCTCCACTTT,CASSQSSYNSPLHF
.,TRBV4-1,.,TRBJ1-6,TGCGCCAGCAGCCAAGTTGTCTGGGGGAGCTCCTATAATTCACCCCTCCACTTT,CASSQVVWGSSYNSPLHF
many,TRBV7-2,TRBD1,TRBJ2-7,TGTGCCAGCAGCACCTTGGGACAGGGTGCCTACGAGCAGTACTTC,CASSTLGQGAYEQYF
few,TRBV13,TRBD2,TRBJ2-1,TGTGCCAGCAGCTCCCTAGCGGTCGGTGAGCAGTTCTTC,CASSSLAVGEQFF
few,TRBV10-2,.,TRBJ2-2,TGCGCCAGCAGTGAGCACGCATCTACCGGGGAGCTGTTTTTT,CASSEHASTGELFF
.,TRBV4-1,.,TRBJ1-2,TGCGCCAGCAGCCAAGTGGAAATGGACAGCTATGGCTACACCTTC,CASSQVEMDSYGYTF
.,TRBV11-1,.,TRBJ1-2,TGCGCCAGCAGCTTGTCGACAGGACTCGACTATGGCTACACCTTC,CASSLSTGLDYGYTF
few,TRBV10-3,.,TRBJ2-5,TGTGCCATCAGTGAGTTGCTCCGGGACTCCAACCTCCAAGAGACCCAGTACTTC,CAISELLRDSNLQETQYF
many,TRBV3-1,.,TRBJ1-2,TGTGCCAGCAGCCAAGTAGTGAGCTACCGGTATGGCTACACCTTC,CASSQVVSYRYGYTF
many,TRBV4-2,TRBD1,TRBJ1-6,TGTGCCAGCAGCCAGGACAGGGGAGGGAAGTCACCCCTCCACTTT,CASSQDRGGKSPLHF
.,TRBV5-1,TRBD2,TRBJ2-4,TGCGCCAGCAGCTTGCGCGCGGGAGGGGTAGCCAAAAACATTCAGTACTTC,CASSLRAGGVAKNIQYF
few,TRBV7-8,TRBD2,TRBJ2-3,TGTGCCAGCAGCTTAGAGGCTAGCGGGGGGCCAGATACGCAGTATTTT,CASSLEASGGPDTQYF
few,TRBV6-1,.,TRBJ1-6,TGTGCCAGCAGGACTGTGGGCGTTGGTAATTCACCCCTCCACTTT,CASRTVGVGNSPLHF
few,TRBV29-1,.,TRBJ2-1,TGCAGCGTTGAAAGGGACGAGGACTACAATGAGCAGTTCTTC,CSVERDEDYNEQFF
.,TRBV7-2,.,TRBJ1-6,TGTGCCAGCAGCTTCGAACCCTATAATTCACCCCTCCACTTT,CASSFEPYNSPLHF
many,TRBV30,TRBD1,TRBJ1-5,TGTGCCTGGAAAGGGGACAGTCATGATCAGCCCCAGCATTTT,CAWKGDSHDQPQHF
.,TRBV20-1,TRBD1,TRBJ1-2,TGCAGTGCTAAGGACAGGGAAACAACTAACTATGGCTACACCTTC,CSAKDRETTNYGYTF
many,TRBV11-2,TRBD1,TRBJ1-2,TGTGCCAGCAGCTTTCAAGGACAGGGGCTAATCTATGGCTACACCTTC,CASSFQGQGLIYGYTF
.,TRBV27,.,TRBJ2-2,TGTGCCAGCAGTTTTGGGCAGGAGTACACCGGGGAGCTGTTTTTT,CASSFGQEYTGELFF
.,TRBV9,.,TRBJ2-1,TGTGCCAGCAGCGCGGAGGGCAGGGGCTTCTACAGTGAGCAGTTCTTC,CASSAEGRGFYSEQFF
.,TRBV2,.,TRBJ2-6,TGTGCCAGCAGAGCGGGGGCCAACGTCCTGACTTTC,CASRAGANVLTF
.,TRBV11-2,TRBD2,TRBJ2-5,TGTGCCAGCAGCAAAAGACTAGCGGGGGGGACTATTTTAGAGACCCAGTACTTC,CASSKRLAGGTILETQYF
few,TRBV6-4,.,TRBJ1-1,TGTGCCAGCAGTTACTCGCTGGGCGACACTGAAGCTTTCTTT,CASSYSLGDTEAFF
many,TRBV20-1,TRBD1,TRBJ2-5,TGCAGTGCTAGCCGGGACAGGGGGATTCAAGAGACCCAGTACTTC,CSASRDRGIQETQYF
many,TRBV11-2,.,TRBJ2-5,TGTGCCAGCAGCTTGGCTAGCGACCGGGAGACCCAGTACTTC,CASSLASDRETQYF
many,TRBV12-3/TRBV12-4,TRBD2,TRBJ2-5,TGTGCCAGCAGTTTAGCTCTGACTAGCGGACAAGAGACCCAGTACTTC,CASSLALTSGQETQYF
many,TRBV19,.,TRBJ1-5,TGTGCCAGTAGTGATGGGGGCGCGGGCAATCAGCCCCAGCATTTT,CASSDGGAGNQPQHF